The rows below give T cell receptor beta chains drawn from one sample of a study of T cells after yellow fever vaccination. TCRdb reprocessed the 5' RACE reads with MiXCR, giving one entry per CDR3 protein. The data contain 550,000 to 750,000 distinct CDR3 sequences, about 14% of them singletons. This specimen consisted of PBMCs, obtained on the day of the yellow fever booster vaccination. These receptors all stem from a man between 25 and 39 years old who received the YFV17D yellow fever vaccine. Both conserved end residues are part of each CDR3. The D gene is left open where the match is weak. Size is stated for part of the rows, as once, few or many counts, or as a class when the clone is expanded.

TRBV7-9	TRBJ2-7	TRBD2	few	TGTGCCAGCAGCGAGGGACTAGCGGGCGCCATCTCCTACGAGCAGTACTTC	CASSEGLAGAISYEQYF
TRBV19	TRBJ2-2	TRBD1	.	TGTGCCAGTAGTATAGGACAGGGGGCGACCGGGGAGCTGTTTTTT	CASSIGQGATGELFF
TRBV5-1	TRBJ2-2	.	.	TGCGCCAACAAAGAAGAACAGTCGAACACCGGGGAGCTGTTTTTT	CANKEEQSNTGELFF
TRBV21-1	TRBJ2-7	.	.	TGTGCCGGACCACTAGCGGGAGCAGAAGAGCAGTACTTC	CAGPLAGAEEQYF
TRBV5-1	TRBJ1-2	.	few	TGCGCCAGCAGCTCGGGACATCGGAACTATGGCTACACCTTC	CASSSGHRNYGYTF
TRBV20-1	TRBJ2-7	.	.	TGCAGTGCTAGAGACGAATCCTACGAGCAGTACTTC	CSARDESYEQYF
TRBV20-1	TRBJ2-3	.	.	TGCAGTGCTAGTCGGGAGTGGGACCCAGATACGCAGTATTTT	CSASREWDPDTQYF
TRBV12-3/TRBV12-4	TRBJ2-5	.	many	TGTGCCAGCTCTAGGGACTTACAAGAGACCCAGTACTTC	CASSRDLQETQYF
TRBV7-6	TRBJ2-1	.	few	TGTGCCAGCAGCTCCGTCCGTACGGATGAGCAGTTCTTC	CASSSVRTDEQFF
TRBV20-1	TRBJ1-2	.	.	TGCAGTGCTATTCGACAGAACTATGGCTACACCTTC	CSAIRQNYGYTF
TRBV7-3	TRBJ2-2	.	.	TGTGCCAGCAGCTCCACAGGGTCCGGGGAGCTGTTTTTT	CASSSTGSGELFF
TRBV12-3/TRBV12-4	TRBJ2-7	TRBD2	few	TGTGCCACCCAGCCGAGCGGGAGCTACGAGCAGTACTTC	CATQPSGSYEQYF
TRBV20-1	TRBJ2-1	TRBD2	.	TGCAGTGCTAGAGTGCTAGCGGGAGGCCTGAGCTCCTACAATGAGCAGTTCTTC	CSARVLAGGLSSYNEQFF
TRBV7-2	TRBJ2-7	.	many	TGTGCCAGCAGCTTAGCGCTAGGGAACGAGCAGTACTTC	CASSLALGNEQYF
TRBV11-2	TRBJ2-7	TRBD1	.	TGTGCCAGCAGCTTAAGACAGGGGGGAATCTACGAGCAGTACTTC	CASSLRQGGIYEQYF
TRBV20-1	TRBJ1-4	.	few	TGCAGTGCTAGAGATCCTACTGAGGTTGATGGAAAACTGTTTTTT	CSARDPTEVDGKLFF
TRBV12-3/TRBV12-4	TRBJ2-5	.	.	TGTGCCAGCAGTTTAGGCAGCGGCCCCCAAGAGACCCAGTACTTC	CASSLGSGPQETQYF
TRBV20-1	TRBJ2-7	.	.	TGCAGTGCTGAGAGGGAGTCTCCTGGGGAGCAGTACTTC	CSAERESPGEQYF
TRBV5-6	TRBJ2-7	TRBD1	.	TGTGCCAGCAGCGAGGATCCGGGACAGTCGGCCGTCGAGCAGTACTTC	CASSEDPGQSAVEQYF
TRBV12-3/TRBV12-4	TRBJ1-2	.	.	TGTGCCAGCAGTTTCCGGCTTAACTATGGCTACACCTTC	CASSFRLNYGYTF
TRBV5-1	TRBJ2-7	TRBD2	few	TGCGCCAGCAGCGAGGGAGGGAGTGAGAACGAGCAGTACTTC	CASSEGGSENEQYF
TRBV21-1	TRBJ2-7	.	.	TGTGCCAGCGGTCGACAGGAGCAGTACTTC	CASGRQEQYF